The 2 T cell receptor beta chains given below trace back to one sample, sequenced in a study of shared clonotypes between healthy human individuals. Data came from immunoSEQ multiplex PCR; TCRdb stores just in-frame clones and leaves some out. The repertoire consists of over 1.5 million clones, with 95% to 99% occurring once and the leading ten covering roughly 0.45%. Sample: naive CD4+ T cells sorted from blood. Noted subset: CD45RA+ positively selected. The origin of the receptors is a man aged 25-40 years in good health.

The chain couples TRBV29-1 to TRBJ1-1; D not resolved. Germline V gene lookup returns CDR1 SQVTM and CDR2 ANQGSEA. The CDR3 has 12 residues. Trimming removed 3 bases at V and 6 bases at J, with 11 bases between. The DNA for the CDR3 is TGCAGCGTTGAGGAGCGGGCCCCTGAAGCTTTCTTT. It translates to CSVEERAPEAFF.

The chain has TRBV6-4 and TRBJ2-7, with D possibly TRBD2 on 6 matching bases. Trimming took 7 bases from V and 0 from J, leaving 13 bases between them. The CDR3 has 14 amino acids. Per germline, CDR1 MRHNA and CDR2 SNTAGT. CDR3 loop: CASIASSDSYEQYF. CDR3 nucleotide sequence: TGTGCCAGCATTGCCTCTAGCGACTCCTACGAGCAGTACTTC.